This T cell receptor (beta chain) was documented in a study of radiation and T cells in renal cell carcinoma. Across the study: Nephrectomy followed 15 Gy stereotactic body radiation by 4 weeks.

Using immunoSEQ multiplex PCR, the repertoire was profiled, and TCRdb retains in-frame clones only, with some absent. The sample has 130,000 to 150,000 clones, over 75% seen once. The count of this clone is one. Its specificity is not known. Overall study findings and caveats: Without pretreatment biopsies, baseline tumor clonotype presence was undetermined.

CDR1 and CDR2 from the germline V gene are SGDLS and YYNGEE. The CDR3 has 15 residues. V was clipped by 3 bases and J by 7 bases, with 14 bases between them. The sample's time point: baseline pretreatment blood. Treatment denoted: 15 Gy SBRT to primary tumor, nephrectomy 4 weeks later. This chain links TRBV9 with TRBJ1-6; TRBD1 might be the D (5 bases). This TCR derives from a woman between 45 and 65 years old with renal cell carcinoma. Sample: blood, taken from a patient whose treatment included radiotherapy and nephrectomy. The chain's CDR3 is CASSGYGTANSPLHF. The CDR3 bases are TGTGCCAGCAGCGGATACGGGACGGCCAATTCACCCCTCCACTTT.